This is a list of T cell receptor beta chains from one sample in a study of shared clonotypes between healthy human individuals. Method: immunoSEQ multiplex PCR; TCRdb's copy keeps in-frame clones and lacks some. Of 800,000 to 1,200,000 clones listed, about four fifths were seen once; the top ten hold approximately 0.52%. The sample consisted of memory CD4+ T cells from PBMCs. These TCRs come from a young man in good health. Some clones in this sample may be carry-over from other donors' samples. The conserved cysteine and the conserved F or W are not part of the CDR3 here. D genes are given only for firm matches.

v_gene	d_gene	j_gene	CDR3aa
TRBV20-1	NA	TRBJ2-7	SAADYEQY
TRBV27	NA	TRBJ2-2	ASSLRNTGELF
TRBV6-1	NA	TRBJ2-7	ASSPTGWEQY
TRBV9	NA	TRBJ1-3	ASSRTFSGNTIY
TRBV7-3	TRBD2	TRBJ2-1	ASSPPGGPGEQF
TRBV28	NA	TRBJ2-5	ASSLGGSQETQY
TRBV7-2	NA	TRBJ2-1	ASSPPKAARELNEQF
TRBV5-4	NA	TRBJ1-4	ASSTAWGSDEKLF
TRBV5-1	NA	TRBJ2-7	ASRPSPGTQAYEQY
TRBV7-9	TRBD1	TRBJ2-7	ASSLTATGGAYEQY
TRBV11-2	NA	TRBJ2-5	ASSLDRVGVETQY
TRBV6-6	NA	TRBJ2-2	ASSYLPVTGELF
TRBV7-9	NA	TRBJ2-1	ASSFWGTNEQF
TRBV11-2	TRBD2	TRBJ2-5	ASQSRAGKQETQY
TRBV18	NA	TRBJ2-3	ASSPGAGPDTQY
TRBV28	NA	TRBJ1-2	ASSLRHDYGYT
TRBV28	NA	TRBJ2-7	ASSSGQGSEQY
TRBV9	NA	TRBJ2-5	ASSPSALETQY
TRBV5-6	NA	TRBJ2-1	ASSRRTPNNEQF
TRBV4-3	TRBD2	TRBJ2-1	ASSQDQAGGVEQF
TRBV10-2	TRBD2	TRBJ2-2	ASSEFSGRGHGELF
TRBV14	TRBD2	TRBJ2-7	ASSQSLAGAAGMQY
TRBV28	NA	TRBJ1-2	ASSLTGNYGYT
TRBV11-2	TRBD2	TRBJ2-1	ASSTLGLAGDEQF
TRBV9	NA	TRBJ2-2	ASSLPGGELF
TRBV9	NA	TRBJ2-3	ASSVRVLTDTQY
TRBV28	NA	TRBJ1-4	ASSFGRYEKLF
TRBV28	TRBD2	TRBJ2-5	ASSFAGVYETQY
TRBV19	NA	TRBJ2-5	ASSALATQETQY
TRBV6-5	NA	TRBJ1-1	ATSGAANTEAF
TRBV7-2	NA	TRBJ2-3	ASSSRTERPDTQY
TRBV5-1	NA	TRBJ1-4	ASSSSLNEKLF
TRBV28	TRBD1	TRBJ2-1	ASSSPPTGAGNEQF
TRBV7-8	NA	TRBJ1-1	ASSLGGARMNTEAF
TRBV5-4	TRBD2	TRBJ2-2	ASSLGGTGELF
TRBV15	NA	TRBJ2-2	ATSRDGGAHTGELF
TRBV20-1	NA	TRBJ2-5	SSNRRETQY
TRBV7-3	TRBD2	TRBJ2-3	ASSLEWSGRWY